Detailed here is one TCR beta chain. No antigen is known for it. This specimen comes from a study of T-cell reconstitution after alpha-beta-depleted transplantation in children. Study-level findings and limits: Several hundred expanded graft clones reportedly were the source of alpha-beta T cells about two months after transplant. Some patients' high day-60 TCRbeta diversity was traced to surviving recipient T cells and thymic progenitors. Fresh T-cell production supplied most of the T-cell counts and diversity seen one year after transplant.

Unique molecular identifiers tagged the TCRbeta library. From the PCR reads, TCRdb called clonotypes with MiXCR, one entry per CDR3 protein. The sample records some 550,000 distinct CDR3 sequences, around 23% being singletons. The germline V gene has CDR1 DFQATT and CDR2 SNEGSKA (reference sequence). V was trimmed by 6 bases and J by 4 bases, leaving 15 bases between them. The CDR3 totals 13 residues. Material: PBMCs, mostly from graft donor cells, obtained 360 days after TCRalphabeta/CD19-depleted stem cell transplant. The V call is TRBV20-1, the J call TRBJ1-1, with TRBD1 as a possible D gene (5 bases). The clonotype was recovered from a boy in the first two years of life who had a stem cell transplant for acute myeloid leukemia, so the T cells may come from the graft donor. The chain's CDR3 is CSANDRVLTEAFF. The DNA of the CDR3 is TGCAGTGCCAACGACAGAGTCCTCACTGAAGCTTTCTTT.